This T cell receptor (beta chain) was captured in a study of blood T cell repertoires in COVID-19. Study context: The United States, Italy and Spain supplied acute and convalescent COVID-19 samples. The cDNA or gDNA used as material had been derived from T cells, B-cell-depleted T cells, or PBMCs.

Germline CDR1 LNHDA, CDR2 SQIVND (reference sequence). The V and J ends lost 5 bases and 1 base respectively, with 11 bases between them. The CDR3 length is 14 residues. The authors' processing: Scientists estimated how many nucleated cells there were by amplifying reference gene primers. Measured with immunoSEQ multiplex PCR; TCRdb has only the in-frame clones, and not every one. The V and J calls and clone size are taken from that table; D and trimming were inferred from the DNA. The table has fewer than 65,000 clones, approximately 90% seen once. This TCR came from a man in his forties or fifties with acute or convalescent COVID-19. The chain is built from TRBV19 and TRBJ1-1; no clear D. The sample comprised peripheral blood. In DNA form, the CDR3 reads TGTGCCAGTAGTCTGAGGAAACAGAACACTGAAGCTTTCTTT. Amino acid sequence: CASSLRKQNTEAFF. The whole variable domain, filled in from reference TRBV19 and TRBJ1-1, reads DGGITQSPKYLFRKEGQNVTLSCEQNLNHDAMYWYRQDPGQGLRLIYYSQIVNDFQKGDIAEGYSVSREKKESFPLTVTSAQKNPTAFYLCASSLRKQNTEAFFGQGTRLTVV.